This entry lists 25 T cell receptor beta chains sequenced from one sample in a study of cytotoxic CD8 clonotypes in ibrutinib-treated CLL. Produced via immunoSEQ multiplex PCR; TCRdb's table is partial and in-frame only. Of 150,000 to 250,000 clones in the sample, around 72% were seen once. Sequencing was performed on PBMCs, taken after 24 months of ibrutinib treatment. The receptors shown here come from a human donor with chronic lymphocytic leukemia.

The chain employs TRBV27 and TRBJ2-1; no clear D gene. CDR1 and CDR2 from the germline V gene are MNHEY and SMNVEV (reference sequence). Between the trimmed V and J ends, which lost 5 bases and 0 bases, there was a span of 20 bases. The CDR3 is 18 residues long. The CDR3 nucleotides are TGTGCCAGCAGTGATACATACTACGAATTAAGCTCCTACAATGAGCAGTTCTTC. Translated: CASSDTYYELSSYNEQFF.

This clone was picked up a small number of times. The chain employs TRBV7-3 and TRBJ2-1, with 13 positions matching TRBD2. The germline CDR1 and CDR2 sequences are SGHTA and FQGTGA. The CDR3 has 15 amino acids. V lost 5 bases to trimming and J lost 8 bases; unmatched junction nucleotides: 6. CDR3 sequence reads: CASSPGTSGVDEQFF. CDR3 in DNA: TGTGCCAGCAGCCCGGGGACTAGCGGGGTCGATGAGCAGTTCTTC.

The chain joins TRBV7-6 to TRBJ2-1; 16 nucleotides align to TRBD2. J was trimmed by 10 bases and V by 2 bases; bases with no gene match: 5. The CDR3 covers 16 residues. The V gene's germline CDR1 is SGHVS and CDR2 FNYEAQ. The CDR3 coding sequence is TGTGCCAGCAGCTTATCGAAGGGACTAGCGGGAGGGGAGCAGTTCTTC. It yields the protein CASSLSKGLAGGEQFF. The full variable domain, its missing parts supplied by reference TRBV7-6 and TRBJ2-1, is GAGVSQSPRYKVTKRGQDVALRCDPISGHVSLYWYRQALGQGPEFLTYFNYEAQQDKSGLPNDRFSAERPEGSISTLTIQRTEQRDSAMYRCASSLSKGLAGGEQFFGPGTRLTVL.

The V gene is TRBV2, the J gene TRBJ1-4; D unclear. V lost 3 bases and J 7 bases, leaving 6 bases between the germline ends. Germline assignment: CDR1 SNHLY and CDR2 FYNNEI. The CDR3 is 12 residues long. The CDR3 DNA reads TGTGCCAGCAGTGATGCAGGTGAAAAACTGTTTTTT. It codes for CASSDAGEKLFF.

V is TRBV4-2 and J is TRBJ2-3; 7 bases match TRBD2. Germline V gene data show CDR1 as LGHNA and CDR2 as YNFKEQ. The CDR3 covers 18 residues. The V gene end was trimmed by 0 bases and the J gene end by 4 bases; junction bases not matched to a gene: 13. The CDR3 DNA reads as TGTGCCAGCAGCCAAGAGGCTGAGGCGGGAGTGGGCCCAGATACGCAGTATTTT. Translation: CASSQEAEAGVGPDTQYF.

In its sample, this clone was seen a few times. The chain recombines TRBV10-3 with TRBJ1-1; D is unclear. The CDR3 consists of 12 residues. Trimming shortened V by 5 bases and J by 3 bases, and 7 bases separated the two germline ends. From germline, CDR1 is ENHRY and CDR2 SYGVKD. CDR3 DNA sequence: TGTGCCATCAGTCTAGCAGACACTGAAGCTTTCTTT. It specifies CAISLADTEAFF.

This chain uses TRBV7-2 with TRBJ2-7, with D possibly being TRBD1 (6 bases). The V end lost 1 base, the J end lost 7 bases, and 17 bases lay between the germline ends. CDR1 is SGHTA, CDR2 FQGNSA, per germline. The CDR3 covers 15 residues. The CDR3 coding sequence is TGTGCCAGCAGCTTAGATTATCGACAGGATAGGGAGCAGTACTTC. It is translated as CASSLDYRQDREQYF.

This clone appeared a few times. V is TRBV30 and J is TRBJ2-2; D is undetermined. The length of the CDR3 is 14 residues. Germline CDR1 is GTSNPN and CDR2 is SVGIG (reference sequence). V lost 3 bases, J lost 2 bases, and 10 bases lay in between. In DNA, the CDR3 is TGTGCCTGGAGGTACAGCAGTAACACCGGGGAGCTGTTTTTT. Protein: CAWRYSSNTGELFF.

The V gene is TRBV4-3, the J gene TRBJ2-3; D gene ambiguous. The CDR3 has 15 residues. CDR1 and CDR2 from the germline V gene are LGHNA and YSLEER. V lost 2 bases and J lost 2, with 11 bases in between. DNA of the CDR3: TGCGCCAGCAGCCAACTTTCCGGATTCACAGATACGCAGTATTTT. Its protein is CASSQLSGFTDTQYF.

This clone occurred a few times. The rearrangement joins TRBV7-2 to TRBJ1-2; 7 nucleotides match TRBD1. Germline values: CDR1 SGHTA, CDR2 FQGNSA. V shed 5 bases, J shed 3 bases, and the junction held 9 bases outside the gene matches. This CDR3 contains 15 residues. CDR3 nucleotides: TGTGCCAGCAGCCCTCAGGGGGGGTGGGACTATGGCTACACCTTC. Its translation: CASSPQGGWDYGYTF.

The CDR3 DNA sequence: TGCGCCAGCAGCTTGGATGTCGGGTTCTGGCGCGAGCAGTACTTC. Protein: CASSLDVGFWREQYF. The chain carries TRBV5-1 and TRBJ2-7; no clear D gene. Germline-derived CDR1 and CDR2 are SGHRS and YFSETQ. This CDR3 region has 15 residues. V lost 0 bases and J lost 6, with 16 bases in between.

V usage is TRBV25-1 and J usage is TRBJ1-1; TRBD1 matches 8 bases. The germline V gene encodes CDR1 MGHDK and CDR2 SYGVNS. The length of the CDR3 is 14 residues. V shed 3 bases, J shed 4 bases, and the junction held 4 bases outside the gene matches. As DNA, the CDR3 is TGTGCCAGCAGTGAGAGACAGGGGATCACTGAAGCTTTCTTT. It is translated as CASSERQGITEAFF. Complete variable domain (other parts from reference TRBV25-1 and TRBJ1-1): EADIYQTPRYLVIGTGKKITLECSQTMGHDKMYWYQQDPGMELHLIHYSYGVNSTEKGDLSSESTVSRIRTEHFPLTLESARPSHTSQYLCASSERQGITEAFFGQGTRLTVV.

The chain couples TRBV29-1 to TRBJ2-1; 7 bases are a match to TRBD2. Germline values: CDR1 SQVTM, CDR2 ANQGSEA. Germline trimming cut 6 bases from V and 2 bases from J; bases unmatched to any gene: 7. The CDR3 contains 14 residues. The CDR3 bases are TGCAGCGTCAAAACGGGGGGACCCTACAATGAGCAGTTCTTC. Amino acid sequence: CSVKTGGPYNEQFF.

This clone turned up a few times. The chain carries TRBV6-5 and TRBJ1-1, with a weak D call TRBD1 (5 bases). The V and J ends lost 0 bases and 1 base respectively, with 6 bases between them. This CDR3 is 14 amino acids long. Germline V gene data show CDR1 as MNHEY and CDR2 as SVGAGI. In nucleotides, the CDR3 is TGTGCCAGCAGTTACTCGAGGGGGAACACTGAAGCTTTCTTT. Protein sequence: CASSYSRGNTEAFF.

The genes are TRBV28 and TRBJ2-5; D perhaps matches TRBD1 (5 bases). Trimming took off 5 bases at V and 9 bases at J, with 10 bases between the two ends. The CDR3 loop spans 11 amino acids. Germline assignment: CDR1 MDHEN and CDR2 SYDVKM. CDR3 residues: CASSGARSQYF. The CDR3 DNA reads TGTGCCAGCAGTGGGGCCCGATCCCAGTACTTC.

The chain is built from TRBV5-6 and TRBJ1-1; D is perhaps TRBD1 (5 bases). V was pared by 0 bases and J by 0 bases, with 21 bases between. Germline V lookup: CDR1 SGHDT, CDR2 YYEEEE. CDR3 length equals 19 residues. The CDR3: CASSLAGRQGGTMNTEAFF. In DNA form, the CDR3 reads TGTGCCAGCAGCTTGGCGGGGCGTCAGGGAGGTACCATGAACACTGAAGCTTTCTTT.

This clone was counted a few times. As DNA, the CDR3 is TGTGCCAGCAGTAACCGGGACAGTACTGAAAAACTGTTTTTT. Translation: CASSNRDSTEKLFF. V is TRBV27 and J is TRBJ1-4; 7 nucleotides align to TRBD1. V shed 5 bases, J shed 7 bases, and the junction held 7 bases outside the gene matches. This CDR3 is 14 amino acids long. Germline-derived CDR1 and CDR2 are MNHEY and SMNVEV (reference sequence).

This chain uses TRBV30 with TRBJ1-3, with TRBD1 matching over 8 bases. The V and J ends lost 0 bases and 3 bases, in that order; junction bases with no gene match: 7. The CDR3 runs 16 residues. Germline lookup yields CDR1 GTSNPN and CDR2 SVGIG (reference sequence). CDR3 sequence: CAWSVAGGVGGNTIYF. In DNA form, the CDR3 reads TGTGCCTGGAGTGTGGCAGGGGGCGTGGGTGGAAACACCATATATTTT.

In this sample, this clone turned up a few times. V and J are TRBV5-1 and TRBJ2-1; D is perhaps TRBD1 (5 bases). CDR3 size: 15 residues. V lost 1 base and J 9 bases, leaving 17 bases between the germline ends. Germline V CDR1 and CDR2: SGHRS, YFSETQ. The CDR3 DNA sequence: TGCGCCAGCAGCTTGCATCAGGGATCGATAGGTGAGCAGTTCTTC. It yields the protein CASSLHQGSIGEQFF.

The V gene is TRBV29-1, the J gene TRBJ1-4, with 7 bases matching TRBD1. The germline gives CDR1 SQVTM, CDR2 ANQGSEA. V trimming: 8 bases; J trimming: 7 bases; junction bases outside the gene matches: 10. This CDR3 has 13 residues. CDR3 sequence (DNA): TGCAGCTCTCGGGACAGCGGCAGTGAAAAACTGTTTTTT. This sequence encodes CSSRDSGSEKLFF.

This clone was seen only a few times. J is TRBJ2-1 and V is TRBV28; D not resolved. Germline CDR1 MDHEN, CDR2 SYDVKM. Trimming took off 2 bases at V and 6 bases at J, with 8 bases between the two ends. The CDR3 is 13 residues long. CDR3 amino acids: CASSLEVINEQFF. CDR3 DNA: TGTGCCAGCAGTTTAGAGGTGATCAATGAGCAGTTCTTC.

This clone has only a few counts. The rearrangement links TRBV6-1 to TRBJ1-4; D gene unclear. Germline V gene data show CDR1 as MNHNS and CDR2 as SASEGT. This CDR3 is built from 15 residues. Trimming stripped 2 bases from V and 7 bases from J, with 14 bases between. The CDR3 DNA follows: TGTGCCAGCAGTGAAACCTGGGAACGAGGTGAAAAACTGTTTTTT. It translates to CASSETWERGEKLFF.

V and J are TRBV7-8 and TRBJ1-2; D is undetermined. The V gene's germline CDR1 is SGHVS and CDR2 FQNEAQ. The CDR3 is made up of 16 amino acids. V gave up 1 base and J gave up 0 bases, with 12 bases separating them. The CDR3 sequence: CASSLVGGSANYGYTF. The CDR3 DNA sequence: TGTGCCAGCAGCTTAGTTGGCGGGAGTGCTAACTATGGCTACACCTTC.

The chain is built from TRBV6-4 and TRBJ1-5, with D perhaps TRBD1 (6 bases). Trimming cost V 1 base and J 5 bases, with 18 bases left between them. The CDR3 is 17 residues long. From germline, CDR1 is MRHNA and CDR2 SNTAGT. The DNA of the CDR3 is TGTGCCAGCAGTGACTTTAGGACAGTCCTTCGCGATCAGCCCCAGCATTTT. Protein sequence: CASSDFRTVLRDQPQHF.

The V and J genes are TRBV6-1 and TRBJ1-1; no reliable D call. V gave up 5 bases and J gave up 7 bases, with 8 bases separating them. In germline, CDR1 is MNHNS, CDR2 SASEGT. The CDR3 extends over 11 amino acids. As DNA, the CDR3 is TGTGCCAGCAGTCTTCGGGATGAAGCTTTCTTT. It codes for CASSLRDEAFF.